This TCR beta chain is from a study of T-cell reconstitution after alpha-beta-depleted transplantation in children. Germline V lookup: CDR1 LNHDA, CDR2 SQIVND (reference sequence). The CDR3 spans 17 residues. V was cut by 4 bases and J by 0 bases, with 19 bases left in between. Preparation of the TCRbeta library used unique molecular identifiers. TCRdb re-called the PCR reads with MiXCR, one entry per CDR3 protein. The table includes roughly 300,000 distinct CDR3 sequences, more than 9% detected once. The chain links TRBV19 to TRBJ2-7; D is perhaps TRBD1 (5 bases). The source is a human donor who donated a stem cell graft to a child with SCID. Sequenced material: PBMCs from the stem cell graft donor, taken from the stem cell graft. The CDR3 region is CASSTASGAPSSYEQYF. CDR3 in DNA: TGTGCCAGTAGTACCGCGTCTGGGGCCCCCAGCTCCTACGAGCAGTACTTC.